These 4 T cell receptor beta chains were sequenced from one sample in a study of identical twins. MiXCR was run by TCRdb on the 5' RACE reads, yielding one entry per CDR3 protein. This table holds 690,000 or so distinct CDR3 sequences, 8.5% to 9% found once. These same records also appear under a second study, on yellow fever vaccine responses in identical twins.

Sequencing was done on a sample of PBMCs. All receptors come from a young woman in good health.

There are many counts of this clonotype. This rearrangement joins TRBV5-1 to TRBJ1-1; 9 bases line up with TRBD1. CDR1 is SGHRS, CDR2 YFSETQ, per germline. Trimming at V came to 3 bases and at J to 5 bases, leaving 8 bases not matched to a gene. The CDR3 is 15 residues long. CDR3 DNA: TGCGCCAGCAGCTGGGGGACAGGGATGATTACTGAAGCTTTCTTT. This codes for CASSWGTGMITEAFF.

This clonotype has only a few counts. The chain combines TRBV7-2 with TRBJ2-2, with D unresolved. CDR1 is SGHTA and CDR2 is FQGNSA in the germline V gene. V gave up 5 bases and J gave up 4 bases, with 20 bases separating them. This CDR3 has 17 amino acids. CDR3 nucleotides: TGTGCCAGCAGCCAAAACCTGATCGAGATGGGCACCGGGGAGCTGTTTTTT. Its translation is CASSQNLIEMGTGELFF.

There are a few counts of this clonotype. J is TRBJ1-4 and V is TRBV28; 9 nucleotides line up with TRBD1. The junction had 12 bases not matched to a gene; V was cut back by 6 bases and J by 4 bases. The length of the CDR3 is 17 residues. Germline V gene lookup returns CDR1 MDHEN and CDR2 SYDVKM. The CDR3 loop reads CASRTQGAERGNEKLFF. CDR3 bases: TGTGCCAGCAGAACACAGGGGGCAGAGCGGGGTAATGAAAAACTGTTTTTT. Based on the CDR3 plus reference TRBV28 and TRBJ1-4, the full variable domain is DVKVTQSSRYLVKRTGEKVFLECVQDMDHENMFWYRQDPGLGLRLIYFSYDVKMKEKGDIPEGYSVSREKKERFSLILESASTNQTSMYLCASRTQGAERGNEKLFFGSGTQLSVL.

A few counts support this clonotype. The V call is TRBV11-1, the J call TRBJ2-1; D is unresolved. CDR3 length equals 13 residues. Per the germline V gene, CDR1 is SGHAT and CDR2 is FQDESV (reference sequence). V lost 5 bases, J lost 3 bases, and 8 bases lay in between. The CDR3 loop is CASSQINYNEQFF. CDR3 DNA sequence: TGTGCCAGCAGCCAGATAAACTACAATGAGCAGTTCTTC.